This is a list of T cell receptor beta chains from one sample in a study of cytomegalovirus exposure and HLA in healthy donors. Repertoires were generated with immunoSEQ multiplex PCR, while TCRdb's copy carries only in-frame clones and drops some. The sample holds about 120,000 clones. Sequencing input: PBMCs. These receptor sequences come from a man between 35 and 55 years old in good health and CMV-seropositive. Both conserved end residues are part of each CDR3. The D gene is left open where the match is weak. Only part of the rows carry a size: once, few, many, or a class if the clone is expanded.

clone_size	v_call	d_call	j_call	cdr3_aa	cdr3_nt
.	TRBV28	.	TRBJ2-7	CASSPAGRSFSYEQYF	TGTGCCAGCAGCCCGGCGGGCAGAAGTTTCTCCTACGAGCAGTACTTC
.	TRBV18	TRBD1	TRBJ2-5	CASSPVRTGIQETQYF	TGTGCCAGCTCACCGGTACGGACAGGGATCCAAGAGACCCAGTACTTC
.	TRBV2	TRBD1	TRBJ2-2	CASSGGQGALTGELFF	TGTGCCAGCAGTGGGGGACAGGGGGCGCTCACCGGGGAGCTGTTTTTT
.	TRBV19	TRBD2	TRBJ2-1	CASSIGTSGTYNEQFF	TGTGCCAGTAGTATCGGGACTAGCGGCACTTACAATGAGCAGTTCTTC
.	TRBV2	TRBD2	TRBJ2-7	CASSDVAGGEQYF	TGTGCCAGCAGTGATGTAGCGGGAGGCGAGCAGTACTTC
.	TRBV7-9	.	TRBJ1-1	CASSSRLDSPNTEAFF	TGTGCCAGCAGCTCAAGATTGGACAGTCCGAACACTGAAGCTTTCTTT
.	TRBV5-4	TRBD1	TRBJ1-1	CASSSGPGQGATEAFF	TGTGCCAGCAGCTCGGGTCCGGGACAGGGGGCCACTGAAGCTTTCTTT
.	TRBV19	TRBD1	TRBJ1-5	CASSIRQGAGWGNQPQHF	TGTGCCAGTAGTATAAGACAGGGGGCGGGTTGGGGCAATCAGCCCCAGCATTTT
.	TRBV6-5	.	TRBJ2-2	CASRVAGGNTGELLF	.
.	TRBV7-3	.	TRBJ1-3	CASSLNGGGGNTIYF	TGTGCCAGCAGCTTAAACGGCGGGGGTGGAAACACCATATATTTT
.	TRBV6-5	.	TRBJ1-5	CASSYGRLSNQPQHF	TGTGCCAGCAGTTACGGCAGGCTTAGCAATCAGCCCCAGCATTTT
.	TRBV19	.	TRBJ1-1	CASSIGPVNTEAFF	TGTGCCAGTAGTATAGGCCCGGTGAACACTGAAGCTTTCTTT
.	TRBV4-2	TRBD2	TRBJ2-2	CASSPPSGLNTGELFF	TGTGCCAGCAGTCCGCCTAGCGGACTAAACACCGGGGAGCTGTTTTTT
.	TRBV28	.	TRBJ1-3	CASSFVSGENTIYF	TGTGCCAGCAGTTTTGTCTCCGGTGAAAACACCATATATTTT
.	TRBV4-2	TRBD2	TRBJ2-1	CASSQDPSGRANNEQFF	TGTGCCAGCAGCCAGGACCCTAGCGGGAGGGCCAACAATGAGCAGTTCTTC
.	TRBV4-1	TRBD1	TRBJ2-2	CASSQDRQGAQTGELFF	TGCGCCAGCAGCCAAGATAGACAGGGGGCCCAAACCGGGGAGCTGTTTTTT
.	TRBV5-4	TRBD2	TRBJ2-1	CASSLGPAGGPSNEQFF	TGTGCCAGCAGCTTGGGTCCAGCGGGAGGGCCAAGTAATGAGCAGTTCTTC
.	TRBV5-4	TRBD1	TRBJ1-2	CASSSDRVHGYTF	TGTGCCAGCAGCTCGGACAGGGTGCATGGCTACACCTTC
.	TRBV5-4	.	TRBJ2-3	CASSQEPSPTDTQYF	TGTGCCAGCAGCCAGGAACCGTCGCCCACAGATACGCAGTATTTT
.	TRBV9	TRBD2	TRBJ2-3	CASSSRGETSTDTQYF	TGTGCCAGCAGCAGTCGGGGGGAAACTAGCACAGATACGCAGTATTTT
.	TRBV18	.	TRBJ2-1	CASSRANNEQFF	TGTGCCAGCTCCCGCGCTAACAATGAGCAGTTCTTC
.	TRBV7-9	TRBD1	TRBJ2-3	CASSLEWEQGPTDTQYF	TGTGCCAGCAGCTTAGAATGGGAACAGGGGCCCACAGATACGCAGTATTTT
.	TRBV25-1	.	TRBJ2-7	CASSAGMSSYEQYF	TGTGCCAGCAGTGCCGGGATGAGCTCCTACGAGCAGTACTTC
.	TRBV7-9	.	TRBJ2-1	CASSSRRGGGFF	TGTGCCAGCAGCTCCAGGCGAGGAGGTGGGTTCTTC
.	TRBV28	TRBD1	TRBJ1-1	CASRGQGSLTEAFF	TGTGCCAGTAGGGGACAGGGCAGTTTGACTGAAGCTTTCTTT
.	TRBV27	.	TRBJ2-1	CASSPPAQGPGHEQFF	TGTGCCAGCAGTCCGCCCGCACAGGGCCCTGGGCATGAGCAGTTCTTC
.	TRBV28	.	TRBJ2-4	CASNQGGGAKNIQYF	TGTGCCAGCAACCAAGGGGGGGGAGCCAAAAACATTCAGTACTTC
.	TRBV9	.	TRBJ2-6	CASSVVASGANVLTF	TGTGCCAGCAGCGTAGTGGCCTCTGGGGCCAACGTCCTGACTTTC
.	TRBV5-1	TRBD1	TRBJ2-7	CASSPGGDRGYEQYF	TGCGCCAGCAGCCCCGGGGGGGACAGGGGCTACGAGCAGTACTTC
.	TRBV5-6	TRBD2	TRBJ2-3	CASRVAGGFTDTQYF	TGTGCCAGCAGAGTAGCGGGAGGGTTTACAGATACGCAGTATTTT
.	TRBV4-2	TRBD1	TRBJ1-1	CASSQESRGRNTEAFF	TGTGCCAGCAGCCAAGAAAGTAGGGGGCGGAACACTGAAGCTTTCTTT
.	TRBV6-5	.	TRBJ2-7	CASMGVKSYEQYF	TGTGCCAGCATGGGAGTGAAATCCTACGAGCAGTACTTC
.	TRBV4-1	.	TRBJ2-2	CASSQDRGDTGELFF	TGCGCCAGCAGCCAAGACAGGGGGGACACCGGGGAGCTGTTTTTT
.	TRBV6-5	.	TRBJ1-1	CASSLRTQGTEAFF	TGTGCCAGCAGCTTGCGGACACAAGGCACTGAAGCTTTCTTT
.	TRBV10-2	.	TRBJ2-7	CASTWEFLYEQYF	TGCGCCAGCACATGGGAGTTTCTCTACGAGCAGTACTTC
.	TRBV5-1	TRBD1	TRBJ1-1	CASSLPQDRLESEAFF	TGCGCCAGCAGCTTGCCTCAGGACAGGCTGGAATCTGAAGCTTTCTTT
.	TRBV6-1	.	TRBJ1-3	CASSASVAGNTIYF	TGTGCCAGCAGTGCGAGTGTAGCTGGAAACACCATATATTTT
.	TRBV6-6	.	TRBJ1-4	CASSYSYGEKLFF	TGTGCCAGCAGTTACTCATACGGTGAAAAACTGTTTTTT
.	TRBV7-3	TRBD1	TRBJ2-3	CASSQGQGTDTQYF	TGTGCCAGCAGCCAAGGACAGGGAACAGATACGCAGTATTTT
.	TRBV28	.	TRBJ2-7	CASSLYRGAMGYEQYF	TGTGCCAGCAGTTTATACCGGGGGGCGATGGGCTACGAGCAGTACTTC
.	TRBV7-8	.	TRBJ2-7	CASSSGEATGPSLYEQYF	TGTGCCAGCAGCTCAGGGGAAGCGACAGGCCCGTCTCTCTACGAGCAGTACTTC
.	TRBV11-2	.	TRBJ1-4	CASSLSGTYNEKLFF	TGTGCCAGCAGCTTAAGCGGGACGTATAATGAAAAACTGTTTTTT
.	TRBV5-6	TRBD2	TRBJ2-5	CASSSTETSGSFETQYF	TGTGCCAGCAGCTCGACGGAGACTAGCGGGAGTTTCGAGACCCAGTACTTC
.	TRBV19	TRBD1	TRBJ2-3	CASSQDRVSDTQYF	TGTGCCAGTAGTCAGGACAGGGTCTCCGATACGCAGTATTTT
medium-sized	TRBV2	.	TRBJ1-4	CASSETGSNEKLFF	TGTGCCAGCAGTGAGACGGGGAGTAATGAAAAACTGTTTTTT
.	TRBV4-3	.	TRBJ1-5	CASSQDLGGGYSNQPQHF	TGCGCCAGCAGCCAAGATCTGGGGGGAGGGTATAGCAATCAGCCCCAGCATTTT
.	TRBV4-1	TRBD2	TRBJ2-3	CASSTSGRADTQYF	TGCGCCAGCAGCACCAGCGGGAGGGCAGATACGCAGTATTTT
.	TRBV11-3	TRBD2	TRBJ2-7	CASSRSTGGEQYF	TGTGCCAGCAGCCGCAGTACGGGAGGCGAGCAGTACTTC
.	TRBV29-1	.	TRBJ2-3	CSVEDGSADTQYF	TGCAGCGTTGAGGACGGGAGCGCAGATACGCAGTATTTT
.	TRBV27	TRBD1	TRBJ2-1	CASTFQGASYNEQFF	TGTGCCAGCACGTTCCAGGGGGCTTCCTACAATGAGCAGTTCTTC
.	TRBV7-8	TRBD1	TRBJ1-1	CASSPRQGARDTEAFF	TGTGCCAGCAGCCCCAGACAGGGGGCGCGGGACACTGAAGCTTTCTTT
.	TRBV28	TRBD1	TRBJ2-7	CATSPGQGTYEQYF	TGTGCCACCTCCCCGGGACAGGGAACCTACGAGCAGTACTTC
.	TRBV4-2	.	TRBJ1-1	CASSQAVNTEAFF	TGTGCCAGCAGCCAAGCGGTGAACACTGAAGCTTTCTTT
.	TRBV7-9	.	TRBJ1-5	CASSLVPQGNQPQHF	TGTGCCAGCAGCTTAGTCCCCCAGGGTAATCAGCCCCAGCATTTT
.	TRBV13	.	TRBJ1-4	CASSLGIRGGFNEKLFF	TGTGCCAGCAGCTTAGGGATCAGGGGTGGCTTTAATGAAAAACTGTTTTTT
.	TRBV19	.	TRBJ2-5	CASSIDRGGQETQYF	TGTGCCAGTAGTATAGATCGTGGCGGGCAAGAGACCCAGTACTTC
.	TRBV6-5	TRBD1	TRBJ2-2	CASSRPGQGAGELFF	TGTGCCAGCAGTCGTCCGGGACAGGGCGCCGGGGAGCTGTTTTTT
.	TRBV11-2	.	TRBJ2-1	CASSLNGGAPLF	TGTGCCAGCAGCTTAAATGGGGGCGCCCCGCTCTTC
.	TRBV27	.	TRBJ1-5	CASSLRPGYNQPQHF	TGTGCCAGCAGTTTACGTCCAGGCTACAATCAGCCCCAGCATTTT
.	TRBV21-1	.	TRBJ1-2	CASSTGQEDGQYGYTF	TGTGCCAGCAGCACAGGACAGGAAGATGGCCAGTATGGCTACACCTTC